Following are 2 T cell receptor beta chains from one sample sequenced in a study of beta chain features in type 1 diabetes (dated by TCRdb to 2017 to 2018). Beyond this particular receptor, the publication reports: Type 1 diabetes patients showed a moderate but significant shortening of TCRB CDR3 length in all four CD4+ subsets.

No antigen is known for these receptors. Library preparation used the immunoSEQ multiplex PCR assay. The entire amount of isolated RNA was reverse transcribed using the High Capacity cDNA Reverse Transcription Kit, so the sequenced TCRB transcripts were expressed ones. Entries here come from immuneACCESS through TCRdb and include only in-frame sequences with V and J called. Some clones fail to appear in such tables; in the studies checked, an unresolved V gene covers under half of the shortfall, and the cause of the remainder is unknown. The sample has hundreds of thousands of clones on record, around an eighth of them singletons. The ten largest clones represent less than 0.025% of the sample. Sequenced: naive CD4+ T cells from blood. Read against the paper, the sample's cell subset or site label means: true naive CD4+ T cells. These receptors were taken from a man between 18 and 35 years old with type 1 diabetes.

The chain combines TRBV10-3 with TRBJ1-1; a weak D match, TRBD1 (6 bases). This CDR3 spans 13 amino acids. Looked up from germline, CDR1 is ENHRY and CDR2 is SYGVKD. The V and J ends lost 7 bases and 1 base respectively, with 10 bases between them. The CDR3 region is CAITGQPNTEAFF. The CDR3 DNA is TGTGCCATCACCGGACAGCCGAACACTGAAGCTTTCTTT.

The J gene is TRBJ1-1, the V gene TRBV7-9; D not resolved. The CDR3 covers 14 residues. V was trimmed by 5 bases and J by 0 bases, leaving 10 bases between them. Germline-derived CDR1 and CDR2 are SEHNR and FQNEAQ (reference sequence). The CDR3 spells CASSATSVNTEAFF. The CDR3 region has the DNA TGTGCCAGCAGCGCTACTTCGGTGAACACTGAAGCTTTCTTT. The variable domain in full, completed from reference TRBV7-9 and TRBJ1-1, reads DTGVSQNPRHKITKRGQNVTFRCDPISEHNRLYWYRQTLGQGPEFLTYFQNEAQLEKSRLLSDRFSAERPKGSFSTLEIQRTEQGDSAMYLCASSATSVNTEAFFGQGTRLTVV.